This T cell receptor beta chain was recovered during a study of Ad26.COV2.S vaccination and SARS-CoV-2 variants. Sequencing was performed with immunoSEQ multiplex PCR; in TCRdb, only in-frame clones are kept and a portion is missing. The repertoire holds around 340,000 clones, roughly 89% seen once, with 5% in the top ten. Concerning this clone: The antigen remains unidentified.

Per germline, CDR1 ENHRY and CDR2 SYGVKD. Unmatched junction bases numbered 8, after V lost 8 bases and J lost 4 bases. The CDR3 totals 14 residues. This sample's treatment: around 19 received Ad26.COV2.S at low or high dose, single or two shots; five or six received placebo; per-sample allocation not given. Samples were taken on day 63 after the first vaccine or placebo injection. Study-wide points: Spike-specific TCR breadth ran higher among vaccine recipients than placebo recipients. The breadth of spike-specific CD8+ and CD4+ T cell responses after vaccination was reportedly substantial.

The receptor's source is a person aged 18-65 years who received the Ad26.COV2.S COVID-19 vaccine or a placebo. The specimen comprised peripheral blood, sampled in a trial of Ad26.COV2.S vaccine versus placebo. The chain couples TRBV10-3 to TRBJ2-1; 7 bases line up with TRBD2. In DNA form, the CDR3 reads TGTGCCATCGCGGCGGGGGTTAGTTACAATGAGCAGTTCTTC. Translation: CAIAAGVSYNEQFF.